Listed here are 27 T cell receptor beta chains from one sample, sequenced in a study of neoadjuvant nivolumab and ipilimumab in lung cancer. Libraries were prepared by immunoSEQ multiplex PCR; TCRdb keeps only in-frame clonotypes and omits some of them. The sample has about 7,700 clones; about nine tenths are singletons. The material was tumor tissue, obtained after neoadjuvant nivolumab, alone or with ipilimumab, at or shortly before surgery. These receptors were obtained from an adult with non-small cell lung cancer. Some clones in this sample may be carry-over from other donors' samples.

V usage is TRBV7-9 and J usage is TRBJ2-1; D perhaps matches TRBD2 (6 bases). Germline V CDR1 and CDR2: SEHNR, FQNEAQ (reference sequence). V was shortened by 2 bases and J by 8 bases, with 16 bases between the two germline ends. The CDR3 totals 15 residues. The CDR3 spells CASSLLGERVDEQFF. CDR3 DNA: TGTGCCAGCAGCTTACTCGGCGAGCGGGTCGATGAGCAGTTCTTC.

The chain carries TRBV6-5 and TRBJ1-1; D uncertain. CDR1 and CDR2 from the germline V gene are MNHEY and SVGAGI. This CDR3 has 13 residues. V shed 2 bases and J shed 1 base, with 5 bases lying between them. For the CDR3, the DNA is TGTGCCAGCAGTTACGGGCAGAACACTGAAGCTTTCTTT. Translated, it gives CASSYGQNTEAFF.

This clone was picked up one time. The V and J genes are TRBV5-5 and TRBJ2-2; D assignment may be TRBD1 or TRBD2 (6 bases each). This CDR3 has 15 amino acids. The V gene lost 4 bases and the J gene lost 5 bases, with 15 bases spanning the gap. CDR1 is SGHKS, CDR2 YYEKEE, per germline (reference sequence). CDR3 residues: CASSPGDTSTGELFF. The CDR3, as DNA: TGTGCCAGCAGCCCGGGGGACACCTCAACCGGGGAGCTGTTTTTT.

The chain combines TRBV18 with TRBJ1-3; the D gene is possibly TRBD1 (5 bases). The CDR3 contains 13 residues. The V and J ends lost 2 bases and 3 bases respectively, with 5 bases between them. Germline V gives CDR1 KGHSH, CDR2 LQKENI. The CDR3 here is CASSPGGGNTIYF. The CDR3 region has the DNA TGTGCCAGCTCACCAGGGGGTGGAAACACCATATATTTT.

The chain carries TRBV4-3 and TRBJ2-7; 7 bases align to TRBD1. Germline CDR1 and CDR2: LGHNA and YSLEER. The CDR3 runs to 15 residues. With 6 bases clipped from V and 4 bases from J, the junction kept 12 bases outside the gene matches. CDR3 region: CASSRGQDSFYEQYF. The CDR3 nucleotides read TGCGCCAGCAGTCGCGGACAGGACTCCTTTTACGAGCAGTACTTC.

This clone was seen a handful of times. The chain has TRBV6-4 and TRBJ1-2, with no clear D. V was trimmed by 7 bases and J by 4 bases, leaving 28 bases between them. Germline V CDR1 and CDR2: MRHNA, SNTAGT. The CDR3 consists of 18 residues. The chain's CDR3 is CASKHLLVLSLTTYGYTF. DNA for the CDR3: TGTGCCAGCAAACATCTTCTGGTCCTTAGCCTTACAACCTATGGCTACACCTTC.

This clone showed up just once. The genes are TRBV12-2 and TRBJ2-6; no DNA check was done on the table's D call, TRBD1. TRBV12-2 is a pseudogene locus. The CDR3 covers 15 residues. The CDR3 region has the DNA TGTGCAAGTCGCCATCAGGGGACTGGGGCCAACGTCCTGACTTTC. Encoded protein: CASRHQGTGANVLTF.

CDR3 in DNA: TGCACCAGCAGCGGACAAGTCTACAATGAGCAGTTCTTC. As protein: CTSSGQVYNEQFF. The chain carries TRBV1 and TRBJ2-1; the DNA was not compared with TRBD1, the D call given in the table. TRBV1 is a pseudogene locus. The CDR3 length is 13 residues.

The V and J genes are TRBV5-5 and TRBJ1-2; 8 bases fit TRBD1. CDR1 and CDR2 (germline): SGHKS, YYEKEE (reference sequence). V trimming: 4 bases; J trimming: 0 bases; junction bases outside the gene matches: 5. There are 15 residues in the CDR3. CDR3 residues: CASSPPDRANYGYTF. DNA for the CDR3: TGTGCCAGCAGCCCACCGGACAGGGCTAACTATGGCTACACCTTC.

This rearrangement joins TRBV30 to TRBJ1-1; D gene unclear. CDR3 length equals 13 residues. CDR1 is GTSNPN, CDR2 SVGIG, per germline (reference sequence). The V end was cut by 2 bases, the J end by 1 base, with 8 bases between. CDR3 coding DNA: TGTGCCTGGAGTCTTCTGCGGAACACTGAAGCTTTCTTT. It translates to CAWSLLRNTEAFF.

This chain connects TRBV10-3 to TRBJ1-2, with 8 nucleotides matching TRBD1. Unmatched junction bases numbered 8, after V lost 6 bases and J lost 2 bases. The CDR3 runs to 15 residues. Germline-derived CDR1 and CDR2 are ENHRY and SYGVKD. Here the CDR3 DNA reads TGTGCCATCAGGGAGGGTACAGGGGGAAACTATGGCTACACCTTC. Its protein is CAIREGTGGNYGYTF.

J is TRBJ1-5 and V is TRBV6-1; D is perhaps TRBD1 (5 bases). Germline V gives CDR1 MNHNS, CDR2 SASEGT. The ends were cut back, 0 bases at V and 1 base at J, with 13 bases in the middle. CDR3 length equals 17 residues. CDR3 region: CASSEARGWGSNQPQHF. The CDR3 nucleotides are TGTGCCAGCAGTGAAGCCCGGGGCTGGGGAAGCAATCAGCCCCAGCATTTT.

The V gene is TRBV5-1, the J gene TRBJ1-5, with D unresolved. The germline V gene encodes CDR1 SGHRS and CDR2 YFSETQ. This CDR3 comprises 14 residues. Trimming shortened V by 0 bases and J by 5 bases, and 9 bases separated the two germline ends. The CDR3 sequence: CASSLAGLDQPQHF. The CDR3 DNA reads as TGCGCCAGCAGCTTGGCCGGGTTGGATCAGCCCCAGCATTTT. Filled out from reference TRBV5-1 and TRBJ1-5, the complete variable domain reads KAGVTQTPRYLIKTRGQQVTLSCSPISGHRSVSWYQQTPGQGLQFLFEYFSETQRNKGNFPGRFSGRQFSNSRSEMNVSTLELGDSALYLCASSLAGLDQPQHFGDGTRLSIL.

The chain carries TRBV11-2 and TRBJ1-5; D unclear. The germline V gene encodes CDR1 SGHAT and CDR2 FQNNGV. V was pared by 1 base and J by 2 bases, with 9 bases between. The CDR3 loop spans 15 amino acids. As DNA, the CDR3 is TGTGCCAGCAGCTTAGCCGCTGGGGGCAATCAGCCCCAGCATTTT. It encodes CASSLAAGGNQPQHF.

This clone has more than one count but fewer than ten. The chain has TRBV5-6 and TRBJ1-5; 7 nucleotides line up with TRBD1. V lost 0 bases to trimming and J lost 3 bases; unmatched junction nucleotides: 3. Per germline, CDR1 SGHDT and CDR2 YYEEEE. This CDR3 has 15 amino acids. The CDR3, as DNA: TGTGCCAGCAGCTTGGCAGGGGGTATCAATCAGCCCCAGCATTTT. It specifies CASSLAGGINQPQHF.

This clone was observed a single time. The genes are TRBV5-1 and TRBJ2-2; 8 bases are a match to TRBD1. The length of the CDR3 is 15 residues. The V and J ends lost 4 bases and 3 bases, in that order; junction bases with no gene match: 5. Germline loops: CDR1 SGHRS, CDR2 YFSETQ. CDR3 in amino acids: CASSVDRADTGELFF. The CDR3 nucleotides read TGCGCCAGCAGCGTGGACAGGGCCGACACCGGGGAGCTGTTTTTT.

The rearrangement joins TRBV27 to TRBJ2-7, with 9 bases aligning to TRBD2. This CDR3 is 14 amino acids long. Per the germline V gene, CDR1 is MNHEY and CDR2 is SMNVEV (reference sequence). Trimming cost V 7 bases and J 0 bases; bases outside gene matches: 4. CDR3 in amino acids: CASTLAGPSYEQYF. CDR3 DNA sequence: TGTGCCAGCACACTAGCGGGCCCCTCCTACGAGCAGTACTTC.

The chain links TRBV6-1 to TRBJ1-3; no clear D gene. The germline gives CDR1 MNHNS, CDR2 SASEGT. V was clipped by 0 bases and J by 0 bases, with 6 bases between them. This CDR3 region has 15 residues. CDR3: CASSEATSSGNTIYF. In DNA, the CDR3 is TGTGCCAGCAGTGAAGCGACCAGCTCTGGAAACACCATATATTTT.

This clone came up a few times. The rearrangement links TRBV4-1 to TRBJ1-1, with D maybe TRBD1 (6 bases). Trimming removed 5 bases at V and 5 bases at J, with 18 bases between. Per germline, CDR1 MGHRA and CDR2 YSYEKL. This CDR3 region has 15 residues. For the CDR3, the DNA is TGCGCCAGCAGCGGATACCAGGGAGGGGGGACTGAAGCTTTCTTT. Its protein product is CASSGYQGGGTEAFF.

The rearrangement uses TRBV19 and TRBJ2-5; no definite D call. Germline V CDR1 and CDR2: LNHDA, SQIVND (reference sequence). The CDR3 consists of 11 residues. V lost 5 bases and J lost 5, with 6 bases in between. The CDR3 reads CASSGRETQYF. For the CDR3, the DNA is TGTGCCAGTAGTGGGCGCGAGACCCAGTACTTC.

CDR3: CASSASGATGQYF. The CDR3 DNA reads as TGTGCCAGCAGCGCGAGCGGGGCCACGGGGCAGTACTTC. The V call is TRBV6-1, the J call TRBJ2-7; 7 bases agree with TRBD2. Germline V gene data show CDR1 as MNHNS and CDR2 as SASEGT. The CDR3 runs to 13 residues. V lost 6 bases to trimming and J lost 9 bases; unmatched junction nucleotides: 11.

The chain has TRBV19 and TRBJ2-5; no reliable D call. CDR1 is LNHDA, CDR2 SQIVND, per germline (reference sequence). The ends were cut back, 8 bases at V and 1 base at J, with 11 bases in the middle. The CDR3 spans 13 residues. CDR3 DNA sequence: TGTGCCAGTTCCTTAGCATCCCAAGAGACCCAGTACTTC. Translation: CASSLASQETQYF. Filled out from reference TRBV19 and TRBJ2-5, the complete variable domain reads DGGITQSPKYLFRKEGQNVTLSCEQNLNHDAMYWYRQDPGQGLRLIYYSQIVNDFQKGDIAEGYSVSREKKESFPLTVTSAQKNPTAFYLCASSLASQETQYFGPGTRLLVL.

The genes are TRBV9 and TRBJ2-2; 9 bases fit TRBD2. Germline V lookup: CDR1 SGDLS, CDR2 YYNGEE. J gave up 2 bases and V 0 bases, and 2 bases lay outside the gene matches. The CDR3 totals 16 residues. The CDR3 region has the DNA TGTGCCAGCAGCGTAGGACTAGCGGCAAACACCGGGGAGCTGTTTTTT. This sequence encodes CASSVGLAANTGELFF.

The chain carries TRBV27 and TRBJ2-7; TRBD1 aligns across 10 bases. This CDR3 comprises 16 residues. Trimming took 5 bases from V and 0 from J; bases not matched to a gene: 7. CDR1 is MNHEY and CDR2 is SMNVEV in the germline V gene (reference sequence). CDR3 amino acids: CASSPGQGRSSYEQYF. Here the CDR3 DNA reads TGTGCCAGCAGTCCGGGACAGGGGCGAAGCTCCTACGAGCAGTACTTC.

The genes are TRBV5-4 and TRBJ1-2, with a weak D call TRBD1 (6 bases). V lost 0 bases and J 4 bases, leaving 13 bases between the germline ends. CDR3 length equals 15 residues. Germline CDR1 reads SGHNT; CDR2 reads YYREEE (reference sequence). This CDR3 reads CASSLGQGLSYGYTF. CDR3 DNA: TGTGCCAGCAGCTTGGGCCAGGGGTTGAGCTATGGCTACACCTTC.

The chain couples TRBV5-1 to TRBJ2-3, with TRBD2 identical over 8 bases. Germline values: CDR1 SGHRS, CDR2 YFSETQ. Trimming cost V 4 bases and J 0 bases; bases outside gene matches: 7. The CDR3 extends over 16 amino acids. CDR3 nucleotides: TGCGCCAGCAGCCCTAACCCTAGCGGGAGCACAGATACGCAGTATTTT. This gives the protein CASSPNPSGSTDTQYF.

This chain links TRBV5-1 with TRBJ2-1; 8 positions match TRBD1. Trimming cost V 4 bases and J 7 bases; bases outside gene matches: 7. The CDR3 length is 14 residues. In germline, CDR1 is SGHRS, CDR2 YFSETQ. This CDR3 reads CASSDGTGGNEQFF. For the CDR3, the DNA is TGCGCCAGCAGCGACGGGACAGGAGGGAATGAGCAGTTCTTC. The variable domain in full, completed from reference TRBV5-1 and TRBJ2-1, reads KAGVTQTPRYLIKTRGQQVTLSCSPISGHRSVSWYQQTPGQGLQFLFEYFSETQRNKGNFPGRFSGRQFSNSRSEMNVSTLELGDSALYLCASSDGTGGNEQFFGPGTRLTVL.